The next 7 T cell receptor beta chains were all read from a single sample in a study of blood T cell repertoires in COVID-19. Here immunoSEQ multiplex PCR was the method, and the copy in TCRdb shows in-frame clones only, minus some. The sample shows over 200,000 clones, 80% to 90% of them seen only once. The sample was PBMCs or T cells enriched from blood (not recorded which). These receptors all come from a man aged 40-55 years who had recovered from COVID-19.

The chain has TRBV29-1 and TRBJ1-2, with 7 bases matching TRBD1. CDR1 is SQVTM and CDR2 is ANQGSEA in the germline V gene. This CDR3 contains 19 residues. V was pared by 6 bases and J by 1 base, with 23 bases of the junction left unmatched. CDR3 nucleotide sequence: TGCAGCGTGAGGGGACAGTGGGGAGCAGGAGGTGGGGATAACTATGGCTACACCTTC. Translation: CSVRGQWGAGGGDNYGYTF.

This sequence joins TRBV15 and TRBJ2-1; TRBD2 matches at 9 bases. This CDR3 region has 16 residues. The V segment lost 0 bases and the J segment 8 bases; nucleotides outside the gene matches: 8. The germline gives CDR1 LNHNV, CDR2 YYDKDF (reference sequence). The CDR3 sequence: CATSRDNGREGHEQFF. In DNA form, the CDR3 reads TGTGCCACCAGCAGAGATAATGGGCGGGAGGGCCATGAGCAGTTCTTC.

This clone occurred a few times. This rearrangement joins TRBV9 to TRBJ1-5, with D possibly matching TRBD1 (6 bases). This CDR3 comprises 15 residues. Trimming removed 0 bases from V and 6 bases from J, with 13 bases in between. Per the germline V gene, CDR1 is SGDLS and CDR2 is YYNGEE. The CDR3 bases are TGTGCCAGCAGCGTAGAGGGGGGGGCCGGTCAGCCCCAGCATTTT. Translation gives CASSVEGGAGQPQHF.

This rearrangement joins TRBV3-1 (or the pseudogene TRBV3-2) to TRBJ1-5; unclear D gene. This CDR3 has 14 amino acids. Deletions cut 3 bases from V and 0 bases from J, with 6 bases between. Germline V gene lookup returns CDR1 LGHDT and CDR2 YNNKEL (reference sequence). CDR3 sequence (DNA): TGTGCCAGCAGCCAGAGAAGTAGCAATCAGCCCCAGCATTTT. Protein sequence: CASSQRSSNQPQHF.

The V gene is TRBV28, the J gene TRBJ2-1; D gene uncertain. Germline values: CDR1 MDHEN, CDR2 SYDVKM. V dropped 7 bases and J dropped 9 bases, with 13 bases sitting between them. This CDR3 contains 12 residues. This CDR3 is CASTTLLGEQFF. The CDR3 nucleotides are TGTGCCAGCACCACGCTTCTCGGTGAGCAGTTCTTC.

The gene calls are TRBV9 and TRBJ2-1; 7 nucleotides match TRBD1. The CDR3 loop spans 15 amino acids. The V gene's germline CDR1 is SGDLS and CDR2 YYNGEE. V was clipped by 2 bases and J by 3 bases; unmatched bases: 5. CDR3 DNA: TGTGCCAGCAGCGTCGGCAGGGGGATCTACAATGAGCAGTTCTTC. It yields the protein CASSVGRGIYNEQFF.

The chain combines TRBV7-2 with TRBJ2-3, with 9 bases lining up with TRBD2. The CDR3 has 17 amino acids. Germline V gene lookup returns CDR1 SGHTA and CDR2 FQGNSA. Unmatched junction bases numbered 12, after V lost 5 bases and J lost 3 bases. The CDR3 DNA reads as TGTGCCAGCAGCCTCAGGTTAGGACTAGCGAAAACAGATACGCAGTATTTT. This translates into CASSLRLGLAKTDTQYF.